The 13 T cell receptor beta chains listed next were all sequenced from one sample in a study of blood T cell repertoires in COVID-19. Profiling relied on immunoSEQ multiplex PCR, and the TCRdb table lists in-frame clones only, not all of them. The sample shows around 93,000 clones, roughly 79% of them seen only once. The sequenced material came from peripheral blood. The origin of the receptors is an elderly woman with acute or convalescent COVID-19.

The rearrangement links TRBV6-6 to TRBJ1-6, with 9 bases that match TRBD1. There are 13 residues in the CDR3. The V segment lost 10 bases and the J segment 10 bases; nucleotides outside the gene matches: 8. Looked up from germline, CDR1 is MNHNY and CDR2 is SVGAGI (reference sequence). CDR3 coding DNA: TGTGCCATCTGGGGACAGGGCCCATCACCCCTCCACTTT. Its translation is CAIWGQGPSPLHF.

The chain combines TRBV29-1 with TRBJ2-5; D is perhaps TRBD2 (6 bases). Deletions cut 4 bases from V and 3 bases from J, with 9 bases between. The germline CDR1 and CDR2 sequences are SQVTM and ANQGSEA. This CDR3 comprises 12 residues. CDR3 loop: CSVGPGEETQYF. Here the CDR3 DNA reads TGCAGCGTTGGGCCGGGGGAAGAGACCCAGTACTTC.

Here the CDR3 DNA reads TGTGCCAGCAGTACCCAGGGTCAGGGTCATAATCAGCCCCAGCATTTT. It encodes CASSTQGQGHNQPQHF. The chain combines TRBV6-2 or TRBV6-3 with TRBJ1-5, with D possibly matching TRBD1 (5 bases). Trimming took off 5 bases at V and 4 bases at J, with 18 bases between the two ends. CDR1 and CDR2 (germline): MNHEY, SVGEGT. The CDR3 length is 16 residues.

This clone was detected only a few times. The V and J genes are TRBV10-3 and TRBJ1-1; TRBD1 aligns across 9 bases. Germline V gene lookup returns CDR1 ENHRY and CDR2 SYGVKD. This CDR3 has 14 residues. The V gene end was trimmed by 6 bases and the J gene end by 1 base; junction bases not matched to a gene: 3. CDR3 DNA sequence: TGTGCCATCAGCCGGGACAGGGAGAACACTGAAGCTTTCTTT. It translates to CAISRDRENTEAFF.

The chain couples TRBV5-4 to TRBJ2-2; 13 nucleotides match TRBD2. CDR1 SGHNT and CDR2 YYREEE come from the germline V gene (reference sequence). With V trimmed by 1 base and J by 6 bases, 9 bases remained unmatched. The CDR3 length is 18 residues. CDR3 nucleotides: TGTGCCAGCAGCTTGAAACTAGCGGGAGGGCACCTAGCCGGGGAGCTGTTTTTT. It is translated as CASSLKLAGGHLAGELFF.

The CDR3 region is CATSETGVDTQYF. The CDR3 nucleotides are TGTGCCACCAGTGAGACGGGAGTAGATACGCAGTATTTT. The chain combines TRBV24-1 with TRBJ2-3; D possibly corresponds to TRBD2 (6 bases). Germline CDR1 is KGHDR and CDR2 is SFDVKD. V lost 4 bases and J lost 5, with 9 bases in between. There are 13 residues in the CDR3.

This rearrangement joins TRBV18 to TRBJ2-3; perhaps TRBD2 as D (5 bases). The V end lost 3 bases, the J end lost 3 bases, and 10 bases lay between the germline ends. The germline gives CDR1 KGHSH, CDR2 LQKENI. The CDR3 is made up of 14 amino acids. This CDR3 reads CASSPEGVTDTQYF. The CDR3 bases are TGTGCCAGCTCACCCGAGGGTGTGACAGATACGCAGTATTTT.

The CDR3 sequence: CASGDSFNVLTF. CDR3 nucleotides: TGTGCCTCCGGTGACAGCTTCAACGTCCTGACTTTC. The chain carries TRBV30 and TRBJ2-6; D possibly corresponds to TRBD1 (5 bases). Looked up from germline, CDR1 is GTSNPN and CDR2 is SVGIG (reference sequence). CDR3 length: 12 amino acids. The germline V and J ends were trimmed by 7 bases and 9 bases, with 13 bases remaining between them. Full variable domain (missing parts from reference TRBV30 and TRBJ2-6): SQTIHQWPATLVQPVGSPLSLECTVEGTSNPNLYWYRQAAGRGLQLLFYSVGIGQISSEVPQNLSASRPQDRQFILSSKKLLLSDSGFYLCASGDSFNVLTFGAGSRLTVL.

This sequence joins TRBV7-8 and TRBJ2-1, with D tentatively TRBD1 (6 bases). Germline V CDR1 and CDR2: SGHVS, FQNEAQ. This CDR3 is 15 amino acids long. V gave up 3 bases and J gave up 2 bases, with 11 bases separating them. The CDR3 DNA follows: TGTGCCAGCAGCTTCCAGGGGTATGCCTACAATGAGCAGTTCTTC. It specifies CASSFQGYAYNEQFF.

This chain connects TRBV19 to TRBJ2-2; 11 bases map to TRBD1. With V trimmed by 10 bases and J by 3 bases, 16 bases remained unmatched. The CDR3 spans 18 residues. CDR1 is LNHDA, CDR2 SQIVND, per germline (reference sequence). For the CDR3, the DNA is TGTGCCACCCGAGGACTTTCCGGGACAGGGGGAGACACCGGGGAGCTGTTTTTT. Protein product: CATRGLSGTGGDTGELFF.

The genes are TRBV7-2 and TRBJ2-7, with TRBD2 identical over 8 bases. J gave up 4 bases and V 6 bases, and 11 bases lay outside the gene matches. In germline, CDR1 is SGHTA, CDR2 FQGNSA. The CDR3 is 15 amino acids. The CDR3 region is CASSRHGGAGYEQYF. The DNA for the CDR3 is TGTGCCAGCAGTCGCCACGGGGGGGCCGGGTACGAGCAGTACTTC.

CDR3 coding DNA: TGTGCCACCAGCGAGGGACAGCTAAGGACTGGAAACACCATATATTTT. This translates into CATSEGQLRTGNTIYF. The chain joins TRBV24-1 to TRBJ1-3; the match to TRBD1 covers 7 bases. The CDR3 loop spans 16 amino acids. Germline-derived CDR1 and CDR2 are KGHDR and SFDVKD. J was trimmed by 2 bases and V by 7 bases; bases with no gene match: 10.

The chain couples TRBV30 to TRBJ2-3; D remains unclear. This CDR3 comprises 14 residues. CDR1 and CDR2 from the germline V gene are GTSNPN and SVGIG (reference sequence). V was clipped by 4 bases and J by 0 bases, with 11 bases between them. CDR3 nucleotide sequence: TGTGCCTGGACCCGCGGCGGAAGCACAGATACGCAGTATTTT. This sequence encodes CAWTRGGSTDTQYF.